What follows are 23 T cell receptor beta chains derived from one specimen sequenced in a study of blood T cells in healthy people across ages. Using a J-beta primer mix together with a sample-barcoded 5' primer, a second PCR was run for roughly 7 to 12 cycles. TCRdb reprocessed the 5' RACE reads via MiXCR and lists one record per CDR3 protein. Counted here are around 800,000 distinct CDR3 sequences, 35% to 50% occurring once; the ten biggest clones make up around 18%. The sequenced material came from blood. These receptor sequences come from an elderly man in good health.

Here the CDR3 reads CASSPQSLGTSHVEQYF. Here the CDR3 DNA reads TGTGCCAGCAGCCCCCAGTCGTTGGGGACTAGTCATGTCGAGCAGTACTTC. The V gene is TRBV7-9, the J gene TRBJ2-5; TRBD2 agrees at 8 bases. The end of the DNA aligns better with TRBJ2-7, so the J call may be wrong. Germline CDR1 is SEHNR and CDR2 is FQNEAQ (reference sequence). The length of the CDR3 is 17 residues.

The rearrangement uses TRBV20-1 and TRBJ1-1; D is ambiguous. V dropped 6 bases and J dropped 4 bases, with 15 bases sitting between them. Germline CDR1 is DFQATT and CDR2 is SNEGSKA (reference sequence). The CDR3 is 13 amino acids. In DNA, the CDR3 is TGCAGTGCACGCCGGGCCCTGGGCACTGAAGCTTTCTTT. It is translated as CSARRALGTEAFF.

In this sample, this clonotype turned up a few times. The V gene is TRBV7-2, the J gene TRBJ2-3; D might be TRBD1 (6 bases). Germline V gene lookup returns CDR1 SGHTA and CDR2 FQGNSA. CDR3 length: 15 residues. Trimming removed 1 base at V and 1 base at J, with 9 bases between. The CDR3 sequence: CASSLDRVGTDTQYF. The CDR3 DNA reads TGTGCCAGCAGCTTAGACAGGGTCGGCACAGATACGCAGTATTTT.

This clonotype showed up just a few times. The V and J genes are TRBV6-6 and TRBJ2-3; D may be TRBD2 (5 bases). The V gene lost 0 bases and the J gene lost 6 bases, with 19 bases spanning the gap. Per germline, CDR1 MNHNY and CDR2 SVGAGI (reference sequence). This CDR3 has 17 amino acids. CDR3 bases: TGTGCCAGCAGTTACTCCGGGGTTTCCACAGATTCGGATACGCAGTATTTT. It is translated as CASSYSGVSTDSDTQYF.

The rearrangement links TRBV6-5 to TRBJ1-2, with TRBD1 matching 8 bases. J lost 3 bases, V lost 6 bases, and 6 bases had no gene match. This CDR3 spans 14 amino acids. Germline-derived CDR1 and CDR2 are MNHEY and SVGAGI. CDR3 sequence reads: CASRQTGDDYGYTF. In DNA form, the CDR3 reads TGTGCCAGCAGACAGACAGGGGATGACTATGGCTACACCTTC.

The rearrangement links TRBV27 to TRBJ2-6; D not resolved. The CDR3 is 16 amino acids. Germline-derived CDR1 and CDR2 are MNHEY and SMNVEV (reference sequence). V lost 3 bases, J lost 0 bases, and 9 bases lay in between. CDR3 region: CASSFYGASGANVLTF. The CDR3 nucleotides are TGTGCCAGCAGTTTTTATGGCGCCTCTGGGGCCAACGTCCTGACTTTC.

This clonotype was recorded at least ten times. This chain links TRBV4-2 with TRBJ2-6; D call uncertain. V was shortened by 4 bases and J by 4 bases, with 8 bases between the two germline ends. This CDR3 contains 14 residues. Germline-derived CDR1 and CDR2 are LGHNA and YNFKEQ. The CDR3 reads CASSLETGANVLTF. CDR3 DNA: TGTGCCAGCAGCCTAGAGACAGGGGCCAACGTCCTGACTTTC.

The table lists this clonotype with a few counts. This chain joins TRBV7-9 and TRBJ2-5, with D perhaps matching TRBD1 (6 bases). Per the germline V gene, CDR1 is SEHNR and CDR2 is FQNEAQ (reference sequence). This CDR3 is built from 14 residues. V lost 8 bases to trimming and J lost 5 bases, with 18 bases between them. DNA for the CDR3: TGTGCCAGCCGGTTAACAGGACAGTCGGAGACCCAGTACTTC. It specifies CASRLTGQSETQYF.

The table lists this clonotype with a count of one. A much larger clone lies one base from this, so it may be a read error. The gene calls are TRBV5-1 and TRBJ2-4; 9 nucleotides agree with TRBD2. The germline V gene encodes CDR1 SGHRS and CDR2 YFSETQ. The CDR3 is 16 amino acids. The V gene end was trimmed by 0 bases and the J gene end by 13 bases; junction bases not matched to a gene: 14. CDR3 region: CASSLVAGGPYNEQYF. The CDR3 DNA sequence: TGCGCCAGCAGCTTGGTGGCGGGAGGGCCCTACAATGAGCAGTACTTC.

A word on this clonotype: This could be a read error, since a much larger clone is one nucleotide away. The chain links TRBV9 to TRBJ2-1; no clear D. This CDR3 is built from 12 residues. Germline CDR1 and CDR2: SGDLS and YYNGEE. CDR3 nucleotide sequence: TGTGCCGGCAGCGTAGGGATCAATGAGCAGTTCTTC. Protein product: CAGSVGINEQFF.

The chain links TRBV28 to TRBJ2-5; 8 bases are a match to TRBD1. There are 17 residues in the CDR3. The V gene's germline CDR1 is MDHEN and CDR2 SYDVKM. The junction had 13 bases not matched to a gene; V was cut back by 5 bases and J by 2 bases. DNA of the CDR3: TGTGCCAGCAGTCACGGACAGGGCCCCCTTCTTCAAGAGACCCAGTACTTC. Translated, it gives CASSHGQGPLLQETQYF.

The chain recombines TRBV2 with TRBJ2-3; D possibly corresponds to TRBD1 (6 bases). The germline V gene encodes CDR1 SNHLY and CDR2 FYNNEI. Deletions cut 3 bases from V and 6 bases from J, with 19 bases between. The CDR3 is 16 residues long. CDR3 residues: CASSDGLGAGSDTQYF. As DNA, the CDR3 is TGTGCCAGCAGTGACGGGTTGGGGGCAGGGTCTGATACGCAGTATTTT.

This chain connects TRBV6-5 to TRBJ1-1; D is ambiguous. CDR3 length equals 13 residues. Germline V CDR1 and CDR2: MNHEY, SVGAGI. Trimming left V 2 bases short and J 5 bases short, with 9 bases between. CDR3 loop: CASSYADGTEAFF. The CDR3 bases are TGTGCCAGCAGTTACGCCGACGGGACTGAAGCTTTCTTT.

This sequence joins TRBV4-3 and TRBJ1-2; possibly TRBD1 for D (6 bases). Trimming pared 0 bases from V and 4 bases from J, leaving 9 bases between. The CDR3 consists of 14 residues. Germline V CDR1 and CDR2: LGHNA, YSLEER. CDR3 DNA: TGCGCCAGCAGCCAAGATGGACAGAGCTATGGCTACACCTTC. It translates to CASSQDGQSYGYTF.

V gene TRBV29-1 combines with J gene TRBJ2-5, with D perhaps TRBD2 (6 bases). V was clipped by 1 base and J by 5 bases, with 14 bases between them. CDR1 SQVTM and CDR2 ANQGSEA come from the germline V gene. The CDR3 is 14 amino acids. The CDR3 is CSVEGDSMGETQYF. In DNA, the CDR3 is TGCAGCGTTGAAGGGGACTCCATGGGGGAGACCCAGTACTTC. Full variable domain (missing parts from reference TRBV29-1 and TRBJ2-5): SAVISQKPSRDICQRGTSLTIQCQVDSQVTMMFWYRQQPGQSLTLIATANQGSEATYESGFVIDKFPISRPNLTFSTLTVSNMSPEDSSIYLCSVEGDSMGETQYFGPGTRLLVL.

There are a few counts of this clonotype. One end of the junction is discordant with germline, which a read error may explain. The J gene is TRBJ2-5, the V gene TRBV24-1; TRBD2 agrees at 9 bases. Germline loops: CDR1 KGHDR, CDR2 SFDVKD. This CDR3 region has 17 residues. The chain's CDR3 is CATSDFLGSGRGETQYF. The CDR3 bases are TGTGCCACCAGTGATTTCCTGGGTAGCGGGAGAGGTGAGACTCAGTACTTC.

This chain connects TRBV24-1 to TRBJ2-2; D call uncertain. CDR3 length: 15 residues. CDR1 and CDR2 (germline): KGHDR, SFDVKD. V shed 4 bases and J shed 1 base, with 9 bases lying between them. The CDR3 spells CATSEPGRNTGELFF. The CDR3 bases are TGTGCCACCAGTGAACCTGGACGGAACACCGGGGAGCTGTTTTTT.

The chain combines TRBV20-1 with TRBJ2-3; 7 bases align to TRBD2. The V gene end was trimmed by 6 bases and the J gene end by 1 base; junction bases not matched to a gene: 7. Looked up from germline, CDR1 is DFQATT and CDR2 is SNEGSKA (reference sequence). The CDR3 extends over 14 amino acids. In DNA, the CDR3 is TGCAGTGCCCAACGGGGGGTTGGCACAGATACGCAGTATTTT. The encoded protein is CSAQRGVGTDTQYF.

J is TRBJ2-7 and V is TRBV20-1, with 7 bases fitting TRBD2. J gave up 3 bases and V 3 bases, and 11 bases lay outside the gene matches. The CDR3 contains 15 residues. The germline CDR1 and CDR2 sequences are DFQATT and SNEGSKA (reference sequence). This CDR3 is CSASLASGNLYEQYF. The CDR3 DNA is TGCAGTGCTAGTTTGGCCAGCGGGAATCTCTACGAGCAGTACTTC.

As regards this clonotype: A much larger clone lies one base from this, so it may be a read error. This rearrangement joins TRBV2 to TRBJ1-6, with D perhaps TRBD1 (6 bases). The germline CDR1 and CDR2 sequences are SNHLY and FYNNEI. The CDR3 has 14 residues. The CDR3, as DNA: TGTGCCAGCAGTTTCACAGGGAGGCAATCACCCCCCCACTTT. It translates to CASSFTGRQSPPHF.

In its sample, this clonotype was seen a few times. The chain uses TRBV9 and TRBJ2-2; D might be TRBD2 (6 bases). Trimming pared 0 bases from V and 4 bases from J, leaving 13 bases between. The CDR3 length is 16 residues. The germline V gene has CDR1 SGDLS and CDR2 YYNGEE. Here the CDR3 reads CASSVDQGAGTGELFF. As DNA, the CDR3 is TGTGCCAGCAGCGTAGATCAGGGAGCGGGCACCGGGGAGCTGTTTTTT.

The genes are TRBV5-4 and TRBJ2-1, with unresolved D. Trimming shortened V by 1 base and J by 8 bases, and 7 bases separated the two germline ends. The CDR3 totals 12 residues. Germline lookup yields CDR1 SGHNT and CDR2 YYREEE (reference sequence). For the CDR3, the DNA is TGTGCCAGCAGCTTGATCTCGGATGAGCAGTTCTTC. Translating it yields CASSLISDEQFF. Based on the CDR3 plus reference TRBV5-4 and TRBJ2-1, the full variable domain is ETGVTQSPTHLIKTRGQQVTLRCSSQSGHNTVSWYQQALGQGPQFIFQYYREEENGRGNFPPRFSGLQFPNYSSELNVNALELDDSALYLCASSLISDEQFFGPGTRLTVL.

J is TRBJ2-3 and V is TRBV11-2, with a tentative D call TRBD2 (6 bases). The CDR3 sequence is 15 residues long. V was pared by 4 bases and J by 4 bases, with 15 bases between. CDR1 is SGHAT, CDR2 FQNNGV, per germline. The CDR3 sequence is CASSSNYGGPDTQYF. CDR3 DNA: TGTGCCAGCAGCTCGAATTACGGAGGGCCAGATACGCAGTATTTT.